A single sample is the source of the 5 T cell receptor beta chains below, sequenced in a study of identical twins. From the 5' RACE reads, TCRdb called clonotypes with MiXCR, one entry per CDR3 protein. The repertoire includes approximately 260,000 distinct CDR3 sequences, about 8% of them detected once, and approximately 3% sits in the top ten. The same data also contributed to another study, on yellow fever vaccine responses in identical twins.

What was sequenced was CD8+ T cells sorted from blood. The source of these receptors is a woman aged 18-30 years in good health.

This clonotype appeared a few times. The J gene is TRBJ1-1, the V gene TRBV29-1; D unclear. Deletions cut 2 bases from V and 3 bases from J, with 13 bases between. Germline V gives CDR1 SQVTM, CDR2 ANQGSEA. The CDR3 spans 14 residues. CDR3 DNA: TGCAGCGTTGAATCTGGGGTGAGTGACACTGAAGCTTTCTTT. This sequence encodes CSVESGVSDTEAFF.

There are many counts of this clonotype. The chain links TRBV4-1 to TRBJ1-6; D perhaps matches TRBD1 (5 bases). The V end lost 1 base, the J end lost 10 bases, and 11 bases lay between the germline ends. The length of the CDR3 is 14 residues. Per the germline V gene, CDR1 is MGHRA and CDR2 is YSYEKL. CDR3 coding DNA: TGCGCCAGCAGCCAAGGGCAGGGTGGGTCACCCCTCCACTTT. As protein: CASSQGQGGSPLHF.

The chain is built from TRBV20-1 and TRBJ2-7; D tentatively reads TRBD1 or TRBD2 (5 bases each). CDR3 length: 15 amino acids. CDR1 is DFQATT and CDR2 is SNEGSKA in the germline V gene (reference sequence). The ends were cut back, 0 bases at V and 2 bases at J, with 14 bases in the middle. The CDR3 spells CSARDGTASPYEQYF. CDR3 DNA: TGCAGTGCTAGAGACGGGACGGCAAGCCCCTACGAGCAGTACTTC.

At least ten counts were recorded for this clonotype. V and J are TRBV2 and TRBJ2-3, with 9 bases matching TRBD2. CDR1 and CDR2 from the germline V gene are SNHLY and FYNNEI. CDR3 length: 15 residues. V shed 8 bases, J shed 3 bases, and the junction held 9 bases outside the gene matches. The CDR3 sequence is CASGSSGGTTDTQYF. The DNA for the CDR3 is TGTGCCAGCGGGAGTAGCGGGGGCACTACAGATACGCAGTATTTT.

The rearrangement links TRBV5-4 to TRBJ1-1; D call uncertain. The CDR3 totals 13 residues. V lost 8 bases, J lost 2 bases, and 13 bases lay in between. Germline values: CDR1 SGHNT, CDR2 YYREEE (reference sequence). CDR3 nucleotides: TGTGCCAGGAGCCCCGGGCGAAACACTGAAGCTTTCTTT. Translated, it gives CARSPGRNTEAFF. Drawing the rest from reference TRBV5-4 and TRBJ1-1, the complete variable domain is ETGVTQSPTHLIKTRGQQVTLRCSSQSGHNTVSWYQQALGQGPQFIFQYYREEENGRGNFPPRFSGLQFPNYSSELNVNALELDDSALYLCARSPGRNTEAFFGQGTRLTVV.